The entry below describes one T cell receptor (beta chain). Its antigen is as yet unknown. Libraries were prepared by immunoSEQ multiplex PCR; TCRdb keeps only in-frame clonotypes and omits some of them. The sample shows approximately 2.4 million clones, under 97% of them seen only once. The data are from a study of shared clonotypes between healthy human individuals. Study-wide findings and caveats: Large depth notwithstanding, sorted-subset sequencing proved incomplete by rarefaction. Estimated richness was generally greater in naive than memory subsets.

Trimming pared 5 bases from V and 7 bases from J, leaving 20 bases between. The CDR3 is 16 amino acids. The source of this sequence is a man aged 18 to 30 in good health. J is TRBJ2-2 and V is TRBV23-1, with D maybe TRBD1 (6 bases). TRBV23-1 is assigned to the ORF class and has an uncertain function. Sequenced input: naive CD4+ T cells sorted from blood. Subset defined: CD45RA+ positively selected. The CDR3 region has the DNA TGCGCCAGCAGTTCGGAGACAGGTTGGAAAAACGGGGAGCTGTTTTTT. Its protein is CASSSETGWKNGELFF.